The sequence of this TCR beta chain was determined in a study of vaccination and CD4 T cells after COVID-19. Across the study: The cells were exposed to overlapping spike peptides originating from SARS-CoV-2, HCoV-NL63, HCoV-OC43 and HCoV-229E for stimulation. Broader study findings: In median terms, SARS-CoV-2-reactive clonotypes went from roughly 22 to 38, a nonsignificant rise.

Treatment defined: roughly 11-day PBMC culture with coronavirus spike peptide pools or control peptides (ViraFEST assay). Note on this clonotype: Its antigen remains unknown.

Oncomine TCR Beta short-read sequencing was applied to DNA from cultured CD4+ T cells. MiXCR, applied by TCRdb to the PCR reads, yields one record per CDR3 protein. This sample yields about 20,000 distinct CDR3 sequences, of which approximately 63% are seen a single time; around 6% belongs to the top ten. The CDR3 contains 14 residues. The germline V gene has CDR1 SGHVS and CDR2 FQNEAQ. With 1 base removed from V and 8 bases from J, the gap between germline ends came to 12 bases. The sequence was collected from a human donor who had recovered from COVID-19. The specimen was CD4+ T cells from blood, cultured in vitro. The V and J genes are TRBV7-8 and TRBJ1-5, with D perhaps matching TRBD1 (6 bases). CDR3: CASSLVGGPKPQHF. The CDR3 DNA reads TGTGCCAGCAGCTTAGTTGGGGGCCCGAAGCCCCAGCATTTT.